What follows describes a single TCR beta chain. With 60 Vbeta and 13 Jbeta primers, the PCR was carried out. The assay was immunoSEQ multiplex PCR, and TCRdb's table has in-frame clones only and misses some. The data show roughly 160,000 clones, 65% to 85% seen once. CDR1 is SGHNT and CDR2 is YYREEE in the germline V gene (reference sequence). The CDR3 consists of 16 residues. Trimming removed 0 bases from V and 6 bases from J; junction bases left unmatched: 3. This specimen belongs to a study of cytomegalovirus exposure and HLA in healthy donors. The chain couples TRBV5-4 to TRBJ2-6; 10 bases align to TRBD1. This clonotype originated in a woman in her forties or fifties in good health and CMV-seropositive. The material sequenced was PBMCs. CDR3: CASSLGTGGTANVLTF. The CDR3 DNA reads as TGTGCCAGCAGCTTGGGGACAGGGGGGACGGCCAACGTCCTGACTTTC.